Below, 7 T cell receptor beta chains from the same sample are listed, as sequenced in a study of blood T cell repertoires in COVID-19 (dated by TCRdb to the early 2020s). The protocol used for the library was the immunoSEQ multiplex PCR assay. Entries here come from immuneACCESS through TCRdb and include only in-frame sequences with V and J called. Some clones fail to appear in such tables; in the studies checked, an unresolved V gene covers under half of the shortfall, and the cause of the remainder is unknown. The sample has approximately 110,000 clones on record, around 85% of them singletons. Clones ranked in the top ten supply about 3.3% of the sample. The sequenced material came from peripheral blood. These receptors all stem from a woman older than 75 with COVID-19, enrolled during active disease.

The genes are TRBV3-1 (or the pseudogene TRBV3-2) and TRBJ1-4; D call uncertain. This CDR3 has 14 amino acids. Trimming removed 7 bases at V and 14 bases at J, with 23 bases between. Germline assignment: CDR1 LGHDT and CDR2 YNNKEL (reference sequence). In nucleotides, the CDR3 is TGTGCCAGCACACCCCTCCGCGGGTCCGTCAAGCTGTTTTTT. Its protein product is CASTPLRGSVKLFF.

This sequence joins TRBV28 and TRBJ1-1, with D possibly matching TRBD1 (6 bases). The CDR3 extends over 15 amino acids. The germline V gene has CDR1 MDHEN and CDR2 SYDVKM. Trimming shortened V by 5 bases and J by 4 bases, and 17 bases separated the two germline ends. This CDR3 reads CASSPNRAGVTEAFF. CDR3 bases: TGTGCCAGCAGTCCCAACAGGGCTGGCGTCACTGAAGCTTTCTTT.

The genes are TRBV7-9 and TRBJ2-3; 10 nucleotides agree with TRBD2. Per the germline V gene, CDR1 is SEHNR and CDR2 is FQNEAQ (reference sequence). The CDR3 loop spans 17 amino acids. Trimming removed 1 base from V and 11 bases from J; junction bases left unmatched: 15. CDR3 loop: CASSLGGLAGVPRGQYF. CDR3 nucleotides: TGTGCCAGCAGCTTAGGAGGGCTAGCGGGAGTCCCCCGGGGGCAGTATTTT.

The J gene is TRBJ2-7, the V gene TRBV6-2 or TRBV6-3, with TRBD2 identical over 14 bases. CDR1 and CDR2 (germline): MNHEY, SVGEGT. J was trimmed by 4 bases and V by 6 bases; bases with no gene match: 11. CDR3 length: 17 amino acids. CDR3 in amino acids: CASSSGIGLAGGYEQYF. CDR3 bases: TGTGCCAGCAGCTCCGGGATCGGACTAGCGGGAGGATACGAGCAGTACTTC.

CDR3 nucleotides: TGTGCCAGCAGCTCCCACCCCCCACTAGGGACTCCCTACAATGAGCAGTTCTTC. Translating it yields CASSSHPPLGTPYNEQFF. The rearrangement uses TRBV6-2 or TRBV6-3 and TRBJ2-1, with D possibly TRBD2 on 6 matching bases. V was trimmed by 6 bases and J by 2 bases, leaving 23 bases between them. Germline CDR1 and CDR2: MNHEY and SVGEGT. CDR3 length equals 18 residues.

This sequence joins TRBV7-9 and TRBJ2-7; TRBD2 agrees at 9 bases. This CDR3 spans 16 amino acids. Germline trimming cut 0 bases from V and 3 bases from J; bases unmatched to any gene: 6. Germline CDR1 and CDR2: SEHNR and FQNEAQ (reference sequence). DNA for the CDR3: TGTGCCAGCAGCTTAGCTAGGGGGCGGGAGGGCTACGAGCAGTACTTC. It specifies CASSLARGREGYEQYF.

The V gene is TRBV9, the J gene TRBJ2-5; D is possibly TRBD2 (6 bases). The CDR3 extends over 14 amino acids. V shed 0 bases and J shed 4 bases, with 10 bases lying between them. Germline CDR1 is SGDLS and CDR2 is YYNGEE. The CDR3 DNA is TGTGCCAGCAGCGTAGCGGGAGCGGGAGAGACCCAGTACTTC. As protein: CASSVAGAGETQYF.